The 21 T cell receptor beta chains below all came from one sample that was sequenced in a study of T cell clonality in common variable immunodeficiency. Study observations and caveats: In common variable immunodeficiency, TCR beta chains reportedly carried fewer deletions and N-nucleotide insertions.

These receptors are not linked to any known antigen. This table comes from immunoSEQ multiplex PCR, and its TCRdb copy is limited to in-frame clones, with some not included. This sample has over 30,000 clones, each found more than once. Material: peripheral blood mononuclear cells. All receptors derive from a human donor with common variable immunodeficiency.

This clone was seen at least ten times. From the germline J gene comes the end of the CDR3, since the read stops 3 residues before it. The chain carries TRBV5-1 and TRBJ2-5; D is undetermined. Deletions cut 7 bases from V and 3 bases from J, with 16 bases between. The CDR3 is 14 amino acids. Germline V gene data show CDR1 as SGHRS and CDR2 as YFSETQ. CDR3 DNA (partial): TGCGCCAGCCGTGACGGAAGGGTGGAAGAGACC. Protein: CASRDGRVEET. The whole CDR3 is CASRDGRVEETQYF.

This clone was recorded at least ten times. Coverage ceases 3 residues before the CDR3 finishes, and the germline J gene fills in the end. The chain uses TRBV2 and TRBJ1-4, with unresolved D. V shed 0 bases and J shed 8 bases, with 10 bases lying between them. This CDR3 has 14 residues. Germline V CDR1 and CDR2: SNHLY, FYNNEI. The CDR3 DNA, read in part, is TGTGCCAGCAGTGAAGCGGAAAGGGTAGAAAAA. It yields the protein CASSEAERVEK. The entire CDR3 reads CASSEAERVEKLFF.

Points on this clone: The read gets to within 3 residues of the CDR3 end, and the germline J gene fills in the rest. The chain has TRBV20-1 and TRBJ1-1, with D tentatively TRBD1 (6 bases). This CDR3 is built from 13 residues. Germline CDR1 is DFQATT and CDR2 is SNEGSKA (reference sequence). V was clipped by 8 bases and J by 5 bases, with 18 bases between them. CDR3 DNA (partial): TGCAGTCGCTTCGGGGGGGCGGGGACTGAA. This gives the protein CSRFGGAGTE. The entire CDR3 protein is CSRFGGAGTEAFF.

This clone was counted only a few times. Read sequence stops 3 residues before the CDR3 end, and the germline J gene provides the missing end. The chain couples TRBV19 to TRBJ1-3; 9 nucleotides agree with TRBD1. The CDR3 is 19 amino acids. The germline V gene has CDR1 LNHDA and CDR2 SQIVND (reference sequence). V gave up 1 base and J gave up 1 base; unmatched junction bases: 11. The sequenced CDR3 bases are TGTGCCAGTAGTATAGTAAAGTGGCTGGACAGGGGTTCTGGAAACACC. As protein: CASSIVKWLDRGSGNT. The entire CDR3 reads CASSIVKWLDRGSGNTIYF.

This clone was recorded at least ten times. The DNA ends 3 residues before the CDR3 does, and the rest of the CDR3 is filled in from the germline J gene. This chain uses TRBV23-1 with TRBJ2-3; D perhaps matches TRBD2 (5 bases). TRBV23-1 is given ORF status, its function remaining uncertain. The CDR3 loop spans 14 amino acids. Trimming pared 3 bases from V and 5 bases from J, leaving 12 bases between. The CDR3 DNA, read in part, is TGCGCCAGCAGTCACCCCTTGGCGGGAGATACG. Translation: CASSHPLAGDT. The CDR3 reads in full as CASSHPLAGDTQYF.

This clone was recorded many times. Here the CDR3 reads CSVEDAGQGSYNEQFF. The CDR3 DNA, read in part, is TGCAGCGTTGAAGACGCAGGACAGGGGTCCTACAATGAG. The V call is TRBV29-1, the J call TRBJ2-1; 9 bases agree with TRBD1. Sequencing ends 3 residues short of the CDR3 end; the germline J gene provides the rest. This CDR3 is built from 16 residues. Germline values: CDR1 SQVTM, CDR2 ANQGSEA. V lost 0 bases to trimming and J lost 1 base; unmatched junction nucleotides: 4.

This clone was picked up a small number of times. The missing CDR3 end, 3 residues past where the read stops, is filled in from the germline J gene. This rearrangement joins TRBV19 to TRBJ2-3; the match to TRBD2 covers 12 bases. This CDR3 contains 17 residues. Trimming removed 4 bases from V and 0 bases from J; junction bases left unmatched: 5. Germline assignment: CDR1 LNHDA and CDR2 SQIVND (reference sequence). The sequenced part of the CDR3 DNA is TGTGCCAGTAGTAGGACTAGCGGGGCCCCAAGCACAGATACG. It yields the protein CASSRTSGAPSTDT. The full CDR3 is CASSRTSGAPSTDTQYF.

This clone was seen only a few times. The read comes to an end 3 residues before the CDR3 does, leaving the germline J gene to fill in the end. The chain links TRBV20-1 to TRBJ2-1; TRBD1 aligns across 10 bases. Germline-derived CDR1 and CDR2 are DFQATT and SNEGSKA (reference sequence). The ends lost 6 bases at V and 5 bases at J; junction bases unmatched: 10. This CDR3 spans 15 amino acids. CDR3 DNA, as far as it was read: TGCAGTGCCAGGACGGGACAGGGGTCCCACAATGAG. Translating gives CSARTGQGSHNE. The CDR3, in full, reads CSARTGQGSHNEQFF.

This clone was counted many times. The CDR3 is cut off 3 residues early in the read; its end comes from the germline J gene. V usage is TRBV18 and J usage is TRBJ2-1; TRBD2 is a possible D gene (6 bases). Germline V lookup: CDR1 KGHSH, CDR2 LQKENI. Trimming cost V 2 bases and J 9 bases, with 11 bases left between them. This CDR3 has 13 residues. The CDR3 sequence is CASSPGDSSEQFF. The CDR3 bases that were read are TGTGCCAGCTCACCAGGGGACTCGAGTGAG.

As for this clone: The DNA ends 3 residues before the CDR3 does, and the rest of the CDR3 is filled in from the germline J gene. The chain uses TRBV7-2 and TRBJ2-1; D may be TRBD2 (6 bases). CDR3 length equals 12 residues. With 4 bases removed from V and 9 bases from J, the gap between germline ends came to 10 bases. Germline loops: CDR1 SGHTA, CDR2 FQGNSA. The CDR3: CASSSSSVEQFF. The CDR3 DNA, read in part, is TGTGCCAGCAGCTCCTCTAGCGTTGAG. The variable domain in full, with the rest retrieved from reference TRBV7-2 and TRBJ2-1, is GAGVSQSPSNKVTEKGKDVELRCDPISGHTALYWYRQSLGQGLEFLIYFQGNSAPDKSGLPSDRFSAERTGGSVSTLTIQRTQQEDSAVYLCASSSSSVEQFFGPGTRLTVL.

As concerns this clone: The read stops 3 residues short of the end of the CDR3; the missing end is completed from the germline J gene. This chain links TRBV13 with TRBJ2-1; 11 nucleotides match TRBD2. CDR3 length equals 17 residues. V shed 4 bases, J shed 4 bases, and the junction held 9 bases outside the gene matches. CDR1 and CDR2 (germline): PRHDT, FYEKMQ (reference sequence). Incomplete CDR3 DNA: TGTGCCAGCAGCTCGACCGGGACTAGCGGTCCTTACAATGAG. Translated: CASSSTGTSGPYNE. The entire CDR3 sequence reads CASSSTGTSGPYNEQFF.

Concerning this clone itself: Read data end 3 residues before the CDR3 end; the end is taken from the germline J gene. The chain carries TRBV7-6 and TRBJ2-3; 11 bases are shared with TRBD2. V trimming: 5 bases; J trimming: 6 bases; junction bases outside the gene matches: 10. CDR3 length: 16 residues. Germline CDR1 reads SGHVS; CDR2 reads FNYEAQ. The CDR3 sequence: CASSPLLAGEGDTQYF. The CDR3 bases that were read are TGTGCCAGCAGCCCACTACTAGCGGGGGAAGGGGATACG.

CDR3 in amino acids: CASWDRASSYNSPLHF. The DNA read from the CDR3 is TGTGCCAGTTGGGACAGGGCCAGCTCCTATAATTCACCC. The rearrangement uses TRBV19 and TRBJ1-6; 9 bases are shared with TRBD1. The read comes to an end 3 residues before the CDR3 does, leaving the germline J gene to fill in the end. The CDR3 has 16 residues. Germline CDR1 LNHDA, CDR2 SQIVND (reference sequence). Unmatched junction bases numbered 5, after V lost 8 bases and J lost 0 bases.

This clone was observed a few times. The read falls 3 residues short of the CDR3 end, and the missing part is taken from the germline J gene. The chain has TRBV19 and TRBJ2-2, with 8 bases fitting TRBD1. Losses at the gene ends were 3 bases for V and 4 bases for J; bases not matched to a gene: 10. The germline gives CDR1 LNHDA, CDR2 SQIVND (reference sequence). This CDR3 spans 17 amino acids. The sequenced CDR3 bases are TGTGCCAGTAGTATTCGTGCAGGGGGCCGTTCCACCGGGGAG. Translated: CASSIRAGGRSTGE. The entire CDR3 protein reads CASSIRAGGRSTGELFF. Variable domain in full (rest from reference TRBV19 and TRBJ2-2): DGGITQSPKYLFRKEGQNVTLSCEQNLNHDAMYWYRQDPGQGLRLIYYSQIVNDFQKGDIAEGYSVSREKKESFPLTVTSAQKNPTAFYLCASSIRAGGRSTGELFFGEGSRLTVL.

This clone appeared many times. The read finishes 3 residues shy of the CDR3 end, and the germline J gene is used to complete it. The rearrangement uses TRBV5-4 and TRBJ2-1; 9 bases map to TRBD2. The germline V gene has CDR1 SGHNT and CDR2 YYREEE (reference sequence). The CDR3 length is 14 residues. The junction had 8 bases not matched to a gene; V was cut back by 9 bases and J by 4 bases. CDR3 sequence: CATSSGEGYNEQFF. The CDR3 bases that were read are TGTGCCACATCTAGCGGGGAGGGATACAATGAG.

Only a few counts were recorded for this clone. The read terminates 3 residues ahead of where the CDR3 ends, so the germline J gene completes it. The chain joins TRBV19 to TRBJ2-3; 7 nucleotides agree with TRBD2. This CDR3 comprises 15 residues. CDR1 and CDR2 from the germline V gene are LNHDA and SQIVND (reference sequence). The ends lost 6 bases at V and 2 bases at J; junction bases unmatched: 8. The DNA read from the CDR3 is TGTGCCAGTAGACCCTCTAGCGGTAACACAGATACG. As protein: CASRPSSGNTDT. The entire CDR3 protein is CASRPSSGNTDTQYF.

Of note for this clone: Sequencing ends 3 residues short of the CDR3 end; the germline J gene provides the rest. The chain uses TRBV5-1 and TRBJ2-7; possibly TRBD2 for D (7 bases). Trimming shortened V by 5 bases and J by 0 bases, and 18 bases separated the two germline ends. Germline V gives CDR1 SGHRS, CDR2 YFSETQ. CDR3 length equals 16 residues. The CDR3 is CASSPRLGGDSYEQYF. The DNA read from the CDR3 is TGCGCCAGCAGTCCCCGGTTAGGGGGGGACTCCTACGAG.

By its share, this clone is medium-sized. The observed sequence ends 3 residues before the CDR3 terminus, with the missing tail filled in from the germline J gene. The J gene is TRBJ2-4, the V gene TRBV2; 12 bases are a match to TRBD1. Germline V gene data show CDR1 as SNHLY and CDR2 as FYNNEI. The junction had 8 bases not matched to a gene; V was cut back by 6 bases and J by 8 bases. The CDR3 has 15 residues. This CDR3 reads CASRTRDRGQDIQYF. The DNA read from the CDR3 is TGTGCCAGCAGAACCCGGGACAGGGGGCAGGACATT. Together with reference TRBV2 and TRBJ2-4, the CDR3 gives the full variable domain: EPEVTQTPSHQVTQMGQEVILRCVPISNHLYFYWYRQILGQKVEFLVSFYNNEISEKSEIFDDQFSVERPDGSNFTLKIRSTKLEDSAMYFCASRTRDRGQDIQYFGAGTRLSVL.

At least ten counts were recorded for this clone. The CDR3 goes on 3 residues after the read ends, and that part is filled in from the germline J gene. V is TRBV30 and J is TRBJ1-5, with D uncertain. Germline lookup yields CDR1 GTSNPN and CDR2 SVGIG (reference sequence). This CDR3 is 13 amino acids long. Trimming shortened V by 0 bases and J by 5 bases, and 8 bases separated the two germline ends. CDR3 DNA, as far as it was read: TGTGCCTGGAGTGTTTCGGTAGATCAGCCC. Translated: CAWSVSVDQP. The full CDR3 protein reads CAWSVSVDQPQHF. The variable domain in full, completed from reference TRBV30 and TRBJ1-5, reads SQTIHQWPATLVQPVGSPLSLECTVEGTSNPNLYWYRQAAGRGLQLLFYSVGIGQISSEVPQNLSASRPQDRQFILSSKKLLLSDSGFYLCAWSVSVDQPQHFGDGTRLSIL.

This clone was picked up many times. The read comes to an end 3 residues before the CDR3 does, leaving the germline J gene to fill in the end. This chain connects TRBV2 to TRBJ2-5; 8 bases align to TRBD1. The germline V gene encodes CDR1 SNHLY and CDR2 FYNNEI. CDR3 size: 15 residues. J was trimmed by 4 bases and V by 6 bases; bases with no gene match: 10. The CDR3 DNA, read in part, is TGTGCCAGCAGGGTCCCTCAGGGGGCAGGAGAGACC. This codes for CASRVPQGAGET. The whole CDR3 protein is CASRVPQGAGETQYF. Looking up the rest from reference TRBV2 and TRBJ2-5 gives the full variable domain: EPEVTQTPSHQVTQMGQEVILRCVPISNHLYFYWYRQILGQKVEFLVSFYNNEISEKSEIFDDQFSVERPDGSNFTLKIRSTKLEDSAMYFCASRVPQGAGETQYFGPGTRLLVL.

At least ten counts were recorded for this clone. The read falls 3 residues short of the CDR3 end, and the missing part is taken from the germline J gene. This chain joins TRBV11-2 and TRBJ2-1; 7 positions agree with TRBD1. J gave up 7 bases and V 5 bases, and 11 bases lay outside the gene matches. Per germline, CDR1 SGHAT and CDR2 FQNNGV. The CDR3 covers 15 residues. The CDR3 DNA, read in part, is TGTGCCAGCAGCCAGGGGGATCTCTGGCGGAATGAG. This translates into CASSQGDLWRNE. The full CDR3 protein reads CASSQGDLWRNEQFF.